Listed below are T cell receptor beta chains from one sample, sequenced in a study of breast tumors, draining lymph nodes, adjacent tissues. TCRdb reprocessed the multiplex PCR reads with MiXCR, giving one entry per CDR3 protein. The repertoire holds roughly 15,000 distinct CDR3 sequences, roughly 50% seen once, with 25% to 30% in the top ten. Material for sequencing was tumor-adjacent breast tissue. The receptor source for this set is a female donor with breast cancer. Some clones in this sample may be carry-over from other donors' samples. CDR3s include the opening cysteine and the closing phenylalanine or tryptophan. Each record gives: clone size, CDR3 length, D gene, V gene, J gene, CDR3 DNA, CDR3 protein. A D gene is named only where the DNA matches it firmly. Some rows have no size entry. The others give once, few or many, or a class for an expanded clone.

clone_size: .; cdr3_length: 15; d_call: .; v_call: TRBV20-1; j_call: TRBJ2-7; cdr3_nt: TGCAGTGCTAGAGATCTCAGTGGGGCCACCTACGAGCAGTACTTC; cdr3_aa: CSARDLSGATYEQYF
clone_size: .; cdr3_length: 18; d_call: TRBD2; v_call: TRBV19; j_call: TRBJ2-2; cdr3_nt: TGTGCCAGTAACCCAAAGACTAGCGGGATCGGGTACACCGGGGAGCCGTTTTTT; cdr3_aa: CASNPKTSGIGYTGEPFF
clone_size: .; cdr3_length: 19; d_call: .; v_call: TRBV15; j_call: TRBJ1-3; cdr3_nt: TGTGCCACCAGCAGAGATCTAGTAGGGTATGGGGACTCTGGAAACACCATATATTTT; cdr3_aa: CATSRDLVGYGDSGNTIYF
clone_size: .; cdr3_length: 12; d_call: .; v_call: TRBV9; j_call: TRBJ2-7; cdr3_nt: TGTGCCAGCAGCCCGTCCGGGAACGAGCAGTACTTC; cdr3_aa: CASSPSGNEQYF
clone_size: many; cdr3_length: 14; d_call: .; v_call: TRBV6-1; j_call: TRBJ1-4; cdr3_nt: TGTGCCAGCAGTGAAGGACGGTTTCGTGAAAAACTGTTTTTT; cdr3_aa: CASSEGRFREKLFF
clone_size: .; cdr3_length: 14; d_call: TRBD2; v_call: TRBV25-1; j_call: TRBJ2-7; cdr3_nt: TGTGCCAGCAGGCGGACTAGCGGCTCCTACGAGCAGTACTTC; cdr3_aa: CASRRTSGSYEQYF
clone_size: .; cdr3_length: 13; d_call: .; v_call: TRBV2; j_call: TRBJ2-7; cdr3_nt: TGTGCCAGCTTTTACGGGACGGGCGACCAGGGGCTCTTC; cdr3_aa: CASFYGTGDQGLF
clone_size: few; cdr3_length: 11; d_call: .; v_call: TRBV7-2; j_call: TRBJ1-2; cdr3_nt: TGTGCCAGCAGCTCCCCCGACCCTTACACCTTC; cdr3_aa: CASSSPDPYTF
clone_size: .; cdr3_length: 14; d_call: .; v_call: TRBV9; j_call: TRBJ2-7; cdr3_nt: TGTGCCAGCAGCGTAGGCGACACCGGGGACGAGCAGTACTTC; cdr3_aa: CASSVGDTGDEQYF
clone_size: .; cdr3_length: 12; d_call: .; v_call: TRBV20-1; j_call: TRBJ1-4; cdr3_nt: TGCAGTGCTAGAGATTTGGGAACAGTCCTGTTTTTT; cdr3_aa: CSARDLGTVLFF
clone_size: .; cdr3_length: 14; d_call: TRBD2; v_call: TRBV7-2; j_call: TRBJ2-7; cdr3_nt: TGTGCCAGCAGCCCGACTAGCGGGAGTGCCGAGCAGTACTTC; cdr3_aa: CASSPTSGSAEQYF
clone_size: .; cdr3_length: 17; d_call: .; v_call: TRBV7-2; j_call: TRBJ2-7; cdr3_nt: TGTGCCAGCAGCTTAGACCCGCGGGTACCAAGCTCCTACGAGCAGTACTTC; cdr3_aa: CASSLDPRVPSSYEQYF
clone_size: .; cdr3_length: 12; d_call: .; v_call: TRBV11-2; j_call: TRBJ2-7; cdr3_nt: TGTGCCAGCAGCTCTCGATCTGTGGAGCAGTACTTC; cdr3_aa: CASSSRSVEQYF
clone_size: once; cdr3_length: 14; d_call: .; v_call: TRBV20-1; j_call: TRBJ2-2; cdr3_nt: TGCAGTGCCGAGGTGGGGAAGAACACCGGGGAGCTGTTTTTT; cdr3_aa: CSAEVGKNTGELFF
clone_size: many; cdr3_length: 15; d_call: TRBD1; v_call: TRBV15; j_call: TRBJ2-5; cdr3_nt: TGTGCCACCAGCAGAGATGCAGGGGGCCATGAGACCCAGTACTTC; cdr3_aa: CATSRDAGGHETQYF
clone_size: few; cdr3_length: 12; d_call: .; v_call: TRBV2; j_call: TRBJ1-4; cdr3_nt: TGTGCCAGCGGGCACGCCGGAGGAAAACTGTTTTTT; cdr3_aa: CASGHAGGKLFF
clone_size: few; cdr3_length: 13; d_call: .; v_call: TRBV20-1; j_call: TRBJ1-2; cdr3_nt: TGCAGTGCTGGACTCCAGGTGCAGTATGGCTACACCTTC; cdr3_aa: CSAGLQVQYGYTF
clone_size: medium-sized; cdr3_length: 13; d_call: .; v_call: TRBV6-5; j_call: TRBJ1-5; cdr3_nt: TGTGCCAGCAGTTCTCGGCGAACTCAGCCCCAGCATTTT; cdr3_aa: CASSSRRTQPQHF
clone_size: medium-sized; cdr3_length: 15; d_call: TRBD2; v_call: TRBV7-2; j_call: TRBJ2-1; cdr3_nt: TGTGCCAGCAGCGACACTAGCGTCTCCTACAATGAGCAGTTCTTC; cdr3_aa: CASSDTSVSYNEQFF
clone_size: medium-sized; cdr3_length: 14; d_call: .; v_call: TRBV19; j_call: TRBJ1-2; cdr3_nt: TGTGCCAGTAGTACCAGTGGACCTTCACGTGGCTACACCTTC; cdr3_aa: CASSTSGPSRGYTF
clone_size: .; cdr3_length: 16; d_call: .; v_call: TRBV7-9; j_call: TRBJ2-1; cdr3_nt: TGTACCAGCAGCTTAGACTTGGGGAGCAGGAGCAATGAGCAGTTCTTC; cdr3_aa: CTSSLDLGSRSNEQFF
clone_size: .; cdr3_length: 15; d_call: .; v_call: TRBV20-1; j_call: TRBJ2-5; cdr3_nt: TGCAGTGCGCCTAACCACCAGGGATCCGGGGAGACCCAGTACTTC; cdr3_aa: CSAPNHQGSGETQYF
clone_size: .; cdr3_length: 14; d_call: .; v_call: TRBV7-6; j_call: TRBJ1-1; cdr3_nt: TGTGCCAGCAGCTTTGGGCGGGGTGGCACTGAAGCTTTCTTT; cdr3_aa: CASSFGRGGTEAFF
clone_size: medium-sized; cdr3_length: 16; d_call: TRBD1; v_call: TRBV5-6; j_call: TRBJ2-5; cdr3_nt: TGTGCCAGCAGCTCTAGGCCAGGGGGCCTTCGAGAGACCCAGTACTTC; cdr3_aa: CASSSRPGGLRETQYF
clone_size: few; cdr3_length: 15; d_call: TRBD1; v_call: TRBV4-1; j_call: TRBJ1-1; cdr3_nt: TGCGCCAGCAGCAGGGGACAGCGTTTGAACACTGAAGCTTTCTTT; cdr3_aa: CASSRGQRLNTEAFF
clone_size: .; cdr3_length: 14; d_call: TRBD2; v_call: TRBV10-1; j_call: TRBJ2-3; cdr3_nt: TGCGCCAGCAGGCCTAGCGGGCGCACAGATACGCAGTATTTT; cdr3_aa: CASRPSGRTDTQYF
clone_size: large; cdr3_length: 17; d_call: TRBD2; v_call: TRBV20-1; j_call: TRBJ2-3; cdr3_nt: TGCAGTGCTAGAGATCCGGGGACTAGCGGGAGCACAGATACGCAGTATTTT; cdr3_aa: CSARDPGTSGSTDTQYF
clone_size: few; cdr3_length: 12; d_call: .; v_call: TRBV11-2; j_call: TRBJ2-7; cdr3_nt: TGTGCCAGCAGCGCGGGGCTTTACGAGCAGTACTTC; cdr3_aa: CASSAGLYEQYF
clone_size: many; cdr3_length: 11; d_call: .; v_call: TRBV20-1; j_call: TRBJ2-3; cdr3_nt: TGCAGTGTCATCGGCACAGATACGCAGTATTTT; cdr3_aa: CSVIGTDTQYF
clone_size: .; cdr3_length: 16; d_call: TRBD1; v_call: TRBV15; j_call: TRBJ1-5; cdr3_nt: TGTGCCACCAGCAGCAAGGACAGGGGGCCCTATCAGCCCCAGCATTTT; cdr3_aa: CATSSKDRGPYQPQHF
clone_size: .; cdr3_length: 15; d_call: .; v_call: TRBV11-2; j_call: TRBJ2-7; cdr3_nt: TGTGCCAGCAGCTTATCTGTAGGGGACGTCTACGAGCAGTACTTC; cdr3_aa: CASSLSVGDVYEQYF
clone_size: .; cdr3_length: 14; d_call: .; v_call: TRBV20-1; j_call: TRBJ2-2; cdr3_nt: TGCAGTGCTAGGGCGGCGGGGCACACCGGGGAGCTGTTTTTT; cdr3_aa: CSARAAGHTGELFF
clone_size: .; cdr3_length: 14; d_call: TRBD1; v_call: TRBV2; j_call: TRBJ1-6; cdr3_nt: TGTGCCAGCAGTCGGGACAGGCTTAATTCACCCCTCCACTTT; cdr3_aa: CASSRDRLNSPLHF
clone_size: few; cdr3_length: 13; d_call: .; v_call: TRBV24-1; j_call: TRBJ2-7; cdr3_nt: TGTGCCACCAGTGGCGACAGAGACTACGAGCAGTACTTC; cdr3_aa: CATSGDRDYEQYF
clone_size: .; cdr3_length: 12; d_call: .; v_call: TRBV29-1; j_call: TRBJ1-3; cdr3_nt: TGCAGCGTCAGGGCCTCTGGAAACACCATATATTTT; cdr3_aa: CSVRASGNTIYF
clone_size: .; cdr3_length: 15; d_call: .; v_call: TRBV2; j_call: TRBJ2-5; cdr3_nt: TGTGCCAGCAGGCTAACGGGGGCCTCCCAAGAGACCCAGTACTTC; cdr3_aa: CASRLTGASQETQYF
clone_size: .; cdr3_length: 15; d_call: .; v_call: TRBV2; j_call: TRBJ1-5; cdr3_nt: TGTGCCAGCAGTGGGACGGAAAATAGCAATCAGCCCCAGCATTTT; cdr3_aa: CASSGTENSNQPQHF
clone_size: .; cdr3_length: 16; d_call: TRBD1; v_call: TRBV10-3; j_call: TRBJ1-2; cdr3_nt: TGTGCCATCAGGACAACCGGACAGGGACCCAACCATGGCTACACCTTC; cdr3_aa: CAIRTTGQGPNHGYTF
clone_size: large; cdr3_length: 16; d_call: .; v_call: TRBV7-2; j_call: TRBJ2-3; cdr3_nt: TGTGCCAGCAGCTTAGCGTTTGGCGGGGCGAGGGATACGCAGTATTTT; cdr3_aa: CASSLAFGGARDTQYF
clone_size: .; cdr3_length: 11; d_call: .; v_call: TRBV29-1; j_call: TRBJ2-1; cdr3_nt: TGCAGCGTTGGGGTATGGAATGAGCAGTTCTTC; cdr3_aa: CSVGVWNEQFF
clone_size: .; cdr3_length: 13; d_call: .; v_call: TRBV11-1; j_call: TRBJ1-5; cdr3_nt: TGTGCCAGCAGCCCGGGTCACTATCAGCCCCAGCATTTT; cdr3_aa: CASSPGHYQPQHF
clone_size: many; cdr3_length: 15; d_call: .; v_call: TRBV19; j_call: TRBJ2-5; cdr3_nt: TGTGCCAGTAGTCCACCCTCTGAGTACCAAGAGACCCAGTACTTC; cdr3_aa: CASSPPSEYQETQYF
clone_size: .; cdr3_length: 10; d_call: .; v_call: TRBV10-3; j_call: TRBJ1-2; cdr3_nt: TGTCTGAAAAGGGGGAATGGCTACACCTTC; cdr3_aa: CLKRGNGYTF
clone_size: .; cdr3_length: 12; d_call: .; v_call: TRBV14; j_call: TRBJ1-5; cdr3_nt: TGTGCCAGCAGCCAAATAGGGGGGCCCCAGCATTTT; cdr3_aa: CASSQIGGPQHF
clone_size: .; cdr3_length: 14; d_call: TRBD2; v_call: TRBV11-2; j_call: TRBJ2-2; cdr3_nt: TGTGCCAGCAGCTTAGGCGGGAGCACCGGGGAGCTGTTTTTT; cdr3_aa: CASSLGGSTGELFF
clone_size: .; cdr3_length: 12; d_call: .; v_call: TRBV7-9; j_call: TRBJ2-7; cdr3_nt: TGTGCCAGCAGCCCAGTGGGGGGCTGGCAGTACTTC; cdr3_aa: CASSPVGGWQYF
clone_size: .; cdr3_length: 11; d_call: .; v_call: TRBV2; j_call: TRBJ2-5; cdr3_nt: TGTGCCAGCAGTGTGAGGGAGACCCAGTACTTC; cdr3_aa: CASSVRETQYF
clone_size: few; cdr3_length: 10; d_call: .; v_call: TRBV2; j_call: TRBJ2-5; cdr3_nt: TGTGCCAGCGCTACCACGGCCCAGTACTTC; cdr3_aa: CASATTAQYF
clone_size: many; cdr3_length: 14; d_call: .; v_call: TRBV29-1; j_call: TRBJ2-7; cdr3_nt: TGCAGCGTTGAAGGCCAGGGTGTTGCTGGCGAGCAGTACTTC; cdr3_aa: CSVEGQGVAGEQYF
clone_size: many; cdr3_length: 17; d_call: TRBD1; v_call: TRBV19; j_call: TRBJ1-1; cdr3_nt: TGTGCCAGTAGTATGGGGACAGGGCGAAGCATGAACACTGAAGCTTTCTTT; cdr3_aa: CASSMGTGRSMNTEAFF